This is a list of T cell receptor beta chains from one sample in a study of siplizumab effects on memory and regulatory T cells. The table came from immunoSEQ multiplex PCR; TCRdb's copy has only in-frame clones and leaves some out. The sample lists over 100,000 clones, roughly 95% seen once, with approximately 0.17% in the top ten. The sample taken for sequencing was non-Treg CD4+ T cells sorted from blood. Receptors were obtained from a human donor in good health. The CDR3 runs from the conserved cysteine through the conserved F or W. D genes are given only for firm matches. Clone size is stated in some rows and not others, as once, few, many or a class when expanded.

clone size	V gene	J gene	D gene	CDR3 protein	CDR3 DNA
NA	TRBV7-2	TRBJ1-6	NA	CASLGQYNSPLHF	TGTGCCAGCCTCGGACAGTATAATTCACCCCTCCACTTT
NA	TRBV6-1	TRBJ2-2	TRBD2	CASSVRAGSNTGELFF	TGTGCCAGCAGTGTTCGAGCGGGGTCCAACACCGGGGAGCTGTTTTTT
once	TRBV5-4	TRBJ2-2	NA	CASSLFGADYTGELFF	TGTGCCAGCAGCTTATTCGGAGCGGACTACACCGGGGAGCTGTTTTTT
NA	TRBV7-8	TRBJ2-7	NA	CASRGAGLTSYEQYF	TGTGCCAGCAGGGGGGCGGGACTAACCTCCTACGAGCAGTACTTC
NA	TRBV7-3	TRBJ1-1	NA	CASSLQENTEAFF	TGTGCCAGCAGCTTACAGGAGAACACTGAAGCTTTCTTT
NA	TRBV2	TRBJ2-1	NA	CAARGAADNEQFF	TGTGCCGCGAGGGGCGCAGCGGACAATGAGCAGTTCTTC
NA	TRBV7-2	TRBJ2-7	NA	CASSLRYEQYF	TGTGCCAGCAGCTTACGTTACGAGCAGTACTTC
NA	TRBV7-7	TRBJ2-5	NA	CASSLDGAGETQYF	TGTGCCAGCAGCTTAGATGGGGCGGGAGAGACCCAGTACTTC
NA	TRBV7-2	TRBJ2-1	TRBD2	CASSFKVGGAKLSYNEQFF	TGTGCCAGCAGCTTTAAGGTCGGGGGGGCGAAGCTCTCCTACAATGAGCAGTTCTTC
NA	TRBV7-9	TRBJ2-7	TRBD2	CASSAGGPYEQYF	TGTGCCAGCAGCGCGGGGGGGCCCTACGAGCAGTACTTC
NA	TRBV6-1	TRBJ1-5	NA	CASSVREYSNQPQHF	TGTGCCAGCAGTGTGAGGGAATATAGCAATCAGCCCCAGCATTTT
once	TRBV6-1	TRBJ1-5	TRBD1	CASSELGQGPNQPQHF	TGTGCCAGCAGTGAATTAGGACAGGGCCCCAATCAGCCCCAGCATTTT
NA	TRBV5-8	TRBJ2-1	TRBD1	CASSSGTGALGEQFF	TGTGCCAGCAGTTCCGGGACAGGGGCCTTAGGTGAGCAGTTCTTC
NA	TRBV4-2	TRBJ2-7	TRBD1	CASSPRQGLNEQYF	TGTGCCAGCAGCCCGCGACAGGGCCTTAACGAGCAGTACTTC
NA	TRBV5-6	TRBJ2-7	NA	CASSLGIGVEAYEQYF	TGTGCCAGCAGCTTGGGGATCGGGGTTGAGGCCTACGAGCAGTACTTC
NA	TRBV7-6	TRBJ1-2	NA	CATLTDENYGYTF	TGTGCCACCCTGACAGACGAAAACTATGGCTACACCTTC
NA	TRBV5-4	TRBJ2-1	TRBD1	CASRPNRGYSNEQFF	TGTGCCAGCAGACCCAACAGGGGATACTCCAATGAGCAGTTCTTC
NA	TRBV27	TRBJ2-3	TRBD2	CASSFVGGGGSRNTQYF	TGTGCCAGCAGTTTTGTTGGTGGGGGGGGGTCCAGGAATACGCAGTATTTT
once	TRBV6-5	TRBJ2-7	TRBD1	CASSYETGGTQYF	TGTGCCAGCAGTTACGAAACAGGGGGTACCCAGTACTTC
NA	TRBV5-6	TRBJ1-5	NA	CASSWKHQPQHF	TGTGCCAGCAGCTGGAAACATCAGCCCCAGCATTTT
NA	TRBV5-1	TRBJ1-4	NA	CASSLDVRYEKLFF	TGCGCCAGCAGCTTGGACGTCCGGTATGAAAAACTGTTTTTT
once	TRBV12-5	TRBJ2-3	TRBD1	CASGTGQKTERGTDTQYF	TGTGCTAGTGGGACGGGACAGAAAACCGAAAGGGGCACAGATACGCAGTATTTT
NA	TRBV11-2	TRBJ2-3	TRBD2	CASSLSQRGGVADTQYF	TGTGCCAGCAGCCTAAGCCAGCGGGGGGGCGTCGCAGATACGCAGTATTTT
NA	TRBV7-2	TRBJ1-2	TRBD1	CASSFKTGGWYGYTF	TGTGCCAGCAGCTTTAAAACAGGGGGCTGGTATGGCTACACCTTC
NA	TRBV18	TRBJ1-2	NA	CASSPGRDSHGYTF	TGTGCCAGCTCACCGGGGAGGGATTCTCATGGCTACACCTTC
NA	TRBV2	TRBJ1-6	NA	CASRLYNSPLHF	TGTGCCAGCAGGTTGTATAATTCACCCCTCCACTTT
once	TRBV10-1	TRBJ1-2	TRBD1	CASSDATGGTDGYTF	TGCGCCAGCAGTGACGCAACAGGGGGAACGGATGGCTACACCTTC
NA	TRBV18	TRBJ1-1	NA	CASSETGGNTEAFF	TGTGCCAGCTCGGAGACAGGAGGGAACACTGAAGCTTTCTTT
NA	TRBV10-3	TRBJ2-2	TRBD1	CAISWTGGTGELFF	TGTGCCATCAGCTGGACAGGGGGCACCGGGGAGCTGTTTTTT
few	TRBV2	TRBJ1-4	NA	CASSSLGRSGGEKLFF	TGTGCCAGCTCCTCCTTGGGGCGCTCAGGAGGTGAAAAACTGTTTTTT
NA	TRBV6-4	TRBJ1-2	NA	CASSEGSGYGYTF	TGTGCCAGCAGTGAGGGGTCAGGCTATGGCTACACCTTC
NA	TRBV19	TRBJ2-7	TRBD1	CASSILETGHREQYF	TGTGCCAGTAGTATATTGGAGACAGGGCATCGCGAGCAGTACTTC
NA	TRBV7-2	TRBJ2-7	TRBD1	CASSFTGTGVGEQYF	TGTGCCAGCAGCTTTACCGGGACAGGCGTTGGGGAGCAGTACTTC
NA	TRBV6-6	TRBJ2-7	NA	CASRRETYEQYF	TGTGCCAGCAGAAGGGAGACCTACGAGCAGTACTTC
NA	TRBV2	TRBJ2-3	TRBD2	CASKLAGGGDTQYF	TGTGCCAGCAAGCTAGCGGGGGGTGGGGATACGCAGTATTTT
NA	TRBV7-2	TRBJ1-4	NA	CASSLDLKATNEKLFF	TGTGCCAGCAGCTTAGATTTAAAAGCAACTAATGAAAAACTGTTTTTT
NA	TRBV6-1	TRBJ1-2	TRBD1	CASTRTGRYGYTF	TGTGCCAGCACCCGGACAGGTCGATATGGCTACACCTTC
NA	TRBV27	TRBJ2-7	NA	CASSLGTSGGKYF	TGTGCCAGCAGTCTAGGGACCTCGGGGGGCAAGTACTTC
NA	TRBV11-2	TRBJ1-1	NA	CASSLHHNTEAFF	TGTGCCAGCAGCTTGCACCATAACACTGAAGCTTTCTTT
NA	TRBV7-9	TRBJ1-2	NA	CASSLGQGQGYTF	TGTGCCAGCAGCTTAGGGCAGGGGCAGGGCTACACCTTC
once	TRBV7-7	TRBJ2-5	TRBD1	CASSPSNRGALTQYF	TGTGCCAGCAGCCCTTCCAACAGGGGGGCGTTGACCCAGTACTTC
NA	TRBV7-9	TRBJ1-2	NA	CASSLGTAYGYTF	TGTGCCAGCAGCCTCGGGACGGCCTATGGCTACACCTTC
NA	TRBV14	TRBJ1-2	NA	CASSQVGGEGYTF	TGTGCCAGCAGCCAAGTTGGGGGAGAAGGCTACACCTTC
NA	TRBV5-4	TRBJ1-2	NA	CASSYGMWGANYGYTF	TGTGCCAGCAGTTATGGTATGTGGGGAGCTAACTATGGCTACACCTTC
NA	TRBV7-6	TRBJ1-1	NA	CASSFATGMDTEAFF	TGTGCCAGCAGCTTTGCCACAGGGATGGACACTGAAGCTTTCTTT